These T cell receptor beta chains were read from a single sample in a study of identifying expanded T cells in peripheral blood. The assay was immunoSEQ multiplex PCR, and TCRdb's table has in-frame clones only and misses some. The repertoire holds around 94,000 clones, about 85% seen once, with around 4.5% in the top ten. The sample taken for sequencing was blood. Receptors were obtained from a person aged 18 to 75 in good health. Each CDR3 is given without its conserved first and last residue.

j_call v_call cdr3_aa
TRBJ2-3 TRBV5-4 ASSLGSSGAGLRTDTQY
TRBJ2-7 TRBV7-2 ASSNQPGMGYEQY
TRBJ2-7 TRBV11-2 ASSPSYVPGQLYEQY
TRBJ1-6 TRBV6-5 ATLQGSAYNSPLH
TRBJ2-3 TRBV10-3 AISDPSGGGTDTQY
TRBJ1-1 TRBV25-1 ASRRTGVRNTEAF
TRBJ1-1 TRBV29-1 SVAGQGGTEAF
TRBJ2-7 TRBV4-1 ASSQDPMVGGSFLYEQY
TRBJ1-5 TRBV9 ASSLGESNQPQH
TRBJ2-5 TRBV19 ASSIGPKETQY
TRBJ1-2 TRBV4-3 ASSQQINYGYT
TRBJ2-5 TRBV6-6 ASRAGLAGGQETQY
TRBJ1-6 TRBV11-3 ASSLGQNYSPLH
TRBJ1-6 TRBV15 ATSRVGTRSSYNSPLH
TRBJ1-6 TRBV19 ASSTGTGSSPLH
TRBJ2-7 TRBV7-2 ASSLGGSWYEQY
TRBJ1-4 TRBV6-5 ASAGTGNEKLF
TRBJ2-5 TRBV14 ASSQVDRETQY
TRBJ2-7 TRBV18 ASSPSANSYEQY
TRBJ1-4 TRBV2 ASSPRGGTNEKLF
TRBJ1-2 TRBV7-9 ASSPTAEGHGYT
TRBJ1-1 TRBV11-1 ASSQRTGSTEAF